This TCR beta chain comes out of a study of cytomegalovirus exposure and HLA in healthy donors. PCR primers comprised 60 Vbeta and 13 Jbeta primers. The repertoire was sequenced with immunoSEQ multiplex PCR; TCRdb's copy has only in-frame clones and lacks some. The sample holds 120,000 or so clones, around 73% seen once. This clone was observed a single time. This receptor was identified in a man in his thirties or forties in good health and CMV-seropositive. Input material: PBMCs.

CDR3: CASSLGTGIGEQYF. DNA of the CDR3: TGTGCCAGCAGCTTAGGGACAGGGATTGGCGAGCAGTACTTC. The rearrangement links TRBV11-3 to TRBJ2-7; 8 bases align to TRBD1. The V gene end was trimmed by 1 base and the J gene end by 6 bases; junction bases not matched to a gene: 5. Germline V gene data show CDR1 as SGHNT and CDR2 as YENEEA. CDR3 length: 14 residues. The whole variable domain, remainder taken from reference TRBV11-3 and TRBJ2-7, is EAGVVQSPRYKIIEKKQPVAFWCNPISGHNTLYWYLQNLGQGPELLIRYENEEAVDDSQLPKDRFSAERLKGVDSTLKIQPAELGDSAVYLCASSLGTGIGEQYFGPGTRLTVT.